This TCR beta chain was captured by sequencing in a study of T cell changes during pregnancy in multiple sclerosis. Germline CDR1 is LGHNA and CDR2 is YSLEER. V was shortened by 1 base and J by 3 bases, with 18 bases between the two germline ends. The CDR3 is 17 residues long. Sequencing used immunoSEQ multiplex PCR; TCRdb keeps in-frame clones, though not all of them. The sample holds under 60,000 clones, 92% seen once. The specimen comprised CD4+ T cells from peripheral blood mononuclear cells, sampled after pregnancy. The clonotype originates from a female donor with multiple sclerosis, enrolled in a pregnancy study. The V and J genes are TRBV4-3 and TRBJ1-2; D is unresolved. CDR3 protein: CASSQGNVADNYYGYTF. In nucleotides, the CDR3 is TGCGCCAGCAGCCAAGGAAATGTCGCAGACAACTACTATGGCTACACCTTC.